The 26 T cell receptor beta chains presented below share a single source sample, sequenced in a study of T cell changes during pregnancy in multiple sclerosis. Using immunoSEQ multiplex PCR, the repertoire was profiled, and TCRdb retains in-frame clones only, with some absent. Among about 46,000 clones listed, 85% to 95% were seen once. The input for sequencing was CD8+ T cells from peripheral blood mononuclear cells, taken in the first trimester of pregnancy. The receptors shown here come from a female donor with multiple sclerosis, enrolled in a pregnancy study.

The chain carries TRBV19 and TRBJ1-5, with D unresolved. Germline CDR1 and CDR2: LNHDA and SQIVND (reference sequence). There are 12 residues in the CDR3. Trimming left V 1 base short and J 9 bases short, with 7 bases between. CDR3 sequence reads: CASSIGGPPQHF. CDR3 coding DNA: TGTGCCAGTAGTATAGGAGGTCCGCCCCAGCATTTT. The variable domain in full, completed from reference TRBV19 and TRBJ1-5, reads DGGITQSPKYLFRKEGQNVTLSCEQNLNHDAMYWYRQDPGQGLRLIYYSQIVNDFQKGDIAEGYSVSREKKESFPLTVTSAQKNPTAFYLCASSIGGPPQHFGDGTRLSIL.

The chain uses TRBV13 and TRBJ2-1, with a tentative D call TRBD2 (5 bases). Germline V gene lookup returns CDR1 PRHDT and CDR2 FYEKMQ (reference sequence). V was pared by 4 bases and J by 9 bases, with 7 bases between. This CDR3 has 11 amino acids. The CDR3 loop is CASSSSGEQFF. The CDR3 DNA reads as TGTGCCAGCAGCTCCAGCGGTGAGCAGTTCTTC. Full variable domain (outside the CDR3, taken from reference TRBV13 and TRBJ2-1): AAGVIQSPRHLIKEKRETATLKCYPIPRHDTVYWYQQGPGQDPQFLISFYEKMQSDKGSIPDRFSAQQFSDYHSELNMSSLELGDSALYFCASSSSGEQFFGPGTRLTVL.

The chain has TRBV15 and TRBJ1-2; D gene unclear. Deletions cut 0 bases from V and 8 bases from J, with 16 bases between. Germline assignment: CDR1 LNHNV and CDR2 YYDKDF (reference sequence). The CDR3 is made up of 15 amino acids. The DNA for the CDR3 is TGTGCCACCAGCAGAGATCGGCGGCCCGGCGAGGGCTACACCTTC. This translates into CATSRDRRPGEGYTF.

This clone has a handful of counts. The chain uses TRBV7-9 and TRBJ1-2; D uncertain. The CDR3 is 12 amino acids. The ends were cut back, 3 bases at V and 3 bases at J, with 5 bases in the middle. Germline loops: CDR1 SEHNR, CDR2 FQNEAQ (reference sequence). The CDR3 region has the DNA TGTGCCAGCAGCTTTTCGGACTATGGCTACACCTTC. Translated, it gives CASSFSDYGYTF.

This clone appeared a single time. This chain connects TRBV7-9 to TRBJ2-7; the match to TRBD1 covers 9 bases. The CDR3 consists of 16 residues. Germline CDR1 reads SEHNR; CDR2 reads FQNEAQ (reference sequence). V gave up 2 bases and J gave up 1 base; unmatched junction bases: 6. The CDR3 nucleotides are TGTGCCAGCAGCTTACCTGGACAGGGGTTATCCTACGAGCAGTACTTC. As protein: CASSLPGQGLSYEQYF. Based on the CDR3 plus reference TRBV7-9 and TRBJ2-7, the full variable domain is DTGVSQNPRHKITKRGQNVTFRCDPISEHNRLYWYRQTLGQGPEFLTYFQNEAQLEKSRLLSDRFSAERPKGSFSTLEIQRTEQGDSAMYLCASSLPGQGLSYEQYFGPGTRLTVT.

This clone showed up just once. This chain links TRBV4-1 with TRBJ2-7; D is unresolved. This CDR3 region has 15 residues. V was shortened by 0 bases and J by 0 bases, with 9 bases between the two germline ends. Germline loops: CDR1 MGHRA, CDR2 YSYEKL. CDR3 region: CASSQDRAHSYEQYF. CDR3 in DNA: TGCGCCAGCAGCCAAGATCGAGCGCACTCCTACGAGCAGTACTTC.

As regards this clone: At one end, the junction sequence differs from germline, possibly due to a read error. The chain has TRBV7-9 and TRBJ1-2, with D possibly TRBD1 on 6 matching bases. This CDR3 region has 14 residues. The germline CDR1 and CDR2 sequences are SEHNR and FQNEAQ (reference sequence). CDR3 DNA sequence: TGCTACCTCTTGGCGGGGGGGCGTCGATATGGCTACACCTTC. This encodes CYLLAGGRRYGYTF. Complete variable domain (other parts from reference TRBV7-9 and TRBJ1-2): DTGVSQNPRHKITKRGQNVTFRCDPISEHNRLYWYRQTLGQGPEFLTYFQNEAQLEKSRLLSDRFSAERPKGSFSTLEIQRTEQGDSAMYLCYLLAGGRRYGYTFGSGTRLTVV.

This CDR3 is CASSPEEITYNEQFF. The CDR3 DNA is TGTGCCAGCAGTCCCGAAGAGATTACCTACAATGAGCAGTTCTTC. The chain combines TRBV25-1 with TRBJ2-1, with D unresolved. V was pared by 5 bases and J by 2 bases, with 13 bases between. Per the germline V gene, CDR1 is MGHDK and CDR2 is SYGVNS. The CDR3 extends over 15 amino acids.

About this clone itself: Germline is not matched at one junction end, which may reflect a read error. The V call is TRBV30, the J call TRBJ2-7; 10 bases agree with TRBD2. Per germline, CDR1 GTSNPN and CDR2 SVGIG (reference sequence). The CDR3 totals 10 residues. This chain's CDR3 is CGAGGYEQYF. The CDR3 region has the DNA TGCGGAGCGGGAGGGTACGAGCAGTACTTC.

The V call is TRBV7-2, the J call TRBJ1-3, with 8 bases aligning to TRBD1. Germline loops: CDR1 SGHTA, CDR2 FQGNSA. CDR3 length equals 17 residues. With 5 bases clipped from V and 4 bases from J, the junction kept 13 bases outside the gene matches. The CDR3 reads CASSPYVRDRGGNTIYF. CDR3 in DNA: TGTGCCAGCAGCCCCTATGTTCGTGACAGGGGAGGAAACACCATATATTTT.

The V call is TRBV27, the J call TRBJ2-1; TRBD2 agrees at 9 bases. This CDR3 spans 15 amino acids. The junction had 7 bases not matched to a gene; V was cut back by 3 bases and J by 7 bases. Germline assignment: CDR1 MNHEY and CDR2 SMNVEV (reference sequence). CDR3 in amino acids: CASSFVAGGPNEQFF. The CDR3 DNA follows: TGTGCCAGCAGTTTTGTTGCGGGAGGGCCAAATGAGCAGTTCTTC.

This rearrangement joins TRBV27 to TRBJ1-1, with D maybe TRBD1 (5 bases). This CDR3 spans 12 amino acids. The V end lost 7 bases, the J end lost 4 bases, and 10 bases lay between the germline ends. Per germline, CDR1 MNHEY and CDR2 SMNVEV (reference sequence). The CDR3 nucleotides read TGTGCCAGCAACGGGGGGGGCACTGAAGCTTTCTTT. Amino acids: CASNGGGTEAFF.

J is TRBJ2-6 and V is TRBV28; possible D gene TRBD2, 5 bases. CDR3 length equals 15 residues. CDR1 and CDR2 (germline): MDHEN, SYDVKM. Trimming cost V 7 bases and J 4 bases, with 14 bases left between them. In nucleotides, the CDR3 is TGTGCCAGCACCCCACCGGGGATGGGGGCCAACGTCCTGACTTTC. Translation gives CASTPPGMGANVLTF.

The V call is TRBV27, the J call TRBJ2-3, with D possibly matching TRBD1 (6 bases). The CDR3 sequence is 15 residues long. Germline lookup yields CDR1 MNHEY and CDR2 SMNVEV (reference sequence). Trimming cost V 7 bases and J 5 bases, with 19 bases left between them. The CDR3, as DNA: TGTGCCAGCATTACAGGGTTCGGGCACGGAGATACGCAGTATTTT. Amino acids: CASITGFGHGDTQYF.

This clone is labeled as medium-sized (0.01 to 0.1%). J is TRBJ2-3 and V is TRBV6-4; 10 bases agree with TRBD1. V trimming: 8 bases; J trimming: 4 bases; junction bases outside the gene matches: 3. Looked up from germline, CDR1 is MRHNA and CDR2 is SNTAGT. This CDR3 comprises 13 residues. The DNA for the CDR3 is TGTGCCAGCGGGACAGGGGACGCAGATACGCAGTATTTT. Amino acid sequence: CASGTGDADTQYF.

The rearrangement joins TRBV7-9 to TRBJ1-4; D might be TRBD1 (5 bases). This CDR3 spans 15 amino acids. CDR1 SEHNR and CDR2 FQNEAQ come from the germline V gene (reference sequence). Trimming left V 1 base short and J 3 bases short, with 9 bases between. DNA of the CDR3: TGTGCCAGCAGCTTAGGCAGGGCATCTAATGAAAAACTGTTTTTT. Protein sequence: CASSLGRASNEKLFF.

The chain has TRBV28 and TRBJ1-2; D unresolved. Trimming removed 1 base at V and 2 bases at J, with 11 bases between. This CDR3 contains 15 residues. Germline V gene sequence: CDR1 MDHEN, CDR2 SYDVKM. The CDR3 bases are TGTGCCAGCAGTTTATACCCCGGCGGAAACTATGGCTACACCTTC. This gives the protein CASSLYPGGNYGYTF.

The chain employs TRBV2 and TRBJ2-1, with a weak D call TRBD2 (6 bases). The CDR3 runs to 13 residues. Germline assignment: CDR1 SNHLY and CDR2 FYNNEI. V was trimmed by 3 bases and J by 3 bases, leaving 6 bases between them. In nucleotides, the CDR3 is TGTGCCAGCAGTGACGGGGGCTACAATGAGCAGTTCTTC. It yields the protein CASSDGGYNEQFF.

This clone has just one count. The rearrangement joins TRBV9 to TRBJ2-7; 7 bases match TRBD1. The germline gives CDR1 SGDLS, CDR2 YYNGEE. This CDR3 contains 15 residues. Trimming cost V 4 bases and J 0 bases; bases outside gene matches: 7. The DNA of the CDR3 is TGTGCCAGCAGCCCCCGGGACAGAGCCTCCTACGAGCAGTACTTC. Residues: CASSPRDRASYEQYF.

V gene TRBV25-1 combines with J gene TRBJ2-1; tentatively, D is TRBD1 (5 bases). V was shortened by 5 bases and J by 8 bases, with 13 bases between the two germline ends. Germline V gives CDR1 MGHDK, CDR2 SYGVNS. The CDR3 spans 13 residues. Here the CDR3 reads CASSIQGFDEQFF. Here the CDR3 DNA reads TGTGCCAGCAGTATTCAGGGATTCGATGAGCAGTTCTTC.

A word on this clone: Distinct nucleotide sequences in the sample also encode this CDR3. This chain uses TRBV7-6 with TRBJ2-7; 7 nucleotides match TRBD2. CDR3 length equals 14 residues. Germline loops: CDR1 SGHVS, CDR2 FNYEAQ. The V and J ends lost 4 bases and 6 bases, in that order; junction bases with no gene match: 9. This CDR3 reads CASSSRTSGSEQYF. The CDR3 bases are TGTGCCAGCAGCTCCCGGACTAGTGGGTCCGAGCAGTACTTC.

The chain couples TRBV4-1 to TRBJ1-5; weak D call: TRBD1 (6 bases). V shed 4 bases and J shed 1 base, with 8 bases lying between them. This CDR3 contains 14 residues. Per germline, CDR1 MGHRA and CDR2 YSYEKL. CDR3 region: CASSPGTSNQPQHF. The CDR3 bases are TGCGCCAGCAGCCCCGGGACAAGCAATCAGCCCCAGCATTTT.

The chain recombines TRBV10-2 with TRBJ2-1; possible D gene TRBD2, 7 bases. Per germline, CDR1 WSHSY and CDR2 SAAADI. This CDR3 is 16 amino acids long. Trimming stripped 0 bases from V and 6 bases from J, with 15 bases between. This chain's CDR3 is CASSESGGGWGNEQFF. The CDR3 nucleotides read TGCGCCAGCAGTGAGTCAGGCGGGGGCTGGGGCAATGAGCAGTTCTTC.

V and J are TRBV4-1 and TRBJ2-1; D is perhaps TRBD1 (6 bases). V shed 5 bases and J shed 7 bases, with 9 bases lying between them. The CDR3 length is 12 residues. The germline V gene has CDR1 MGHRA and CDR2 YSYEKL. CDR3 DNA: TGCGCCAGCAGCGCCAGGGGTAATGAGCAGTTCTTC. This translates into CASSARGNEQFF.

The chain combines TRBV5-4 with TRBJ2-7; 8 bases match TRBD2. The CDR3 covers 14 residues. CDR1 is SGHNT and CDR2 is YYREEE in the germline V gene (reference sequence). V lost 4 bases to trimming and J lost 2 bases; unmatched junction nucleotides: 5. DNA for the CDR3: TGTGCCAGCAGCGTGCGGGGGGCGGCCTACGAGCAGTACTTC. It codes for CASSVRGAAYEQYF.

The V call is TRBV7-9, the J call TRBJ2-7; D is possibly TRBD2 (6 bases). The CDR3 totals 13 residues. Germline V gene data show CDR1 as SEHNR and CDR2 as FQNEAQ (reference sequence). The germline V and J ends were trimmed by 6 bases and 5 bases, with 14 bases remaining between them. CDR3 loop: CASSRPREHEQYF. The CDR3 nucleotides are TGTGCCAGCAGTCGTCCCCGGGAGCACGAGCAGTACTTC.